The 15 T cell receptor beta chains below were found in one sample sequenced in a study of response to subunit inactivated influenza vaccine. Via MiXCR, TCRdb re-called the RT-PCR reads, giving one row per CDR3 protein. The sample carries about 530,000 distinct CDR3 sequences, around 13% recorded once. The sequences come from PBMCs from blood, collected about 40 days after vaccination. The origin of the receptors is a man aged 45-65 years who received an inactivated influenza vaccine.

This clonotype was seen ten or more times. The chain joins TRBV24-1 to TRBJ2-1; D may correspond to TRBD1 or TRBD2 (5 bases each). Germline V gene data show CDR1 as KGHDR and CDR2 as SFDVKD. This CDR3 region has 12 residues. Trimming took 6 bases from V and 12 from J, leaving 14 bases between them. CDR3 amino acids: CATSNTGTAQFF. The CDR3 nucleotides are TGTGCCACCAGTAATACCGGGACCGCGCAGTTCTTC.

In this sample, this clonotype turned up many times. CDR3 in amino acids: CASSVGVAGASSTDTQYF. CDR3 DNA sequence: TGTGCCAGCAGCGTAGGGGTGGCGGGGGCGTCTAGCACAGATACGCAGTATTTT. The gene calls are TRBV9 and TRBJ2-3, with D possibly matching TRBD2 (7 bases). Trimming removed 0 bases at V and 0 bases at J, with 17 bases between. The CDR3 contains 18 residues. The germline V gene encodes CDR1 SGDLS and CDR2 YYNGEE.

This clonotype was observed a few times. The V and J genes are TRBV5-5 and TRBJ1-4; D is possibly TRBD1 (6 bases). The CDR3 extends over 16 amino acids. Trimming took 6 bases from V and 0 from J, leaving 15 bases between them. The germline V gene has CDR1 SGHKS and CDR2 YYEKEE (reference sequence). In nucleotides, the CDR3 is TGTGCCAGCAACCCCGGACAGTCCTCAACTAATGAAAAACTGTTTTTT. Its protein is CASNPGQSSTNEKLFF. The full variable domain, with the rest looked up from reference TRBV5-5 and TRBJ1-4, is DAGVTQSPTHLIKTRGQQVTLRCSPISGHKSVSWYQQVLGQGPQFIFQYYEKEERGRGNFPDRFSARQFPNYSSELNVNALLLGDSALYLCASNPGQSSTNEKLFFGSGTQLSVL.

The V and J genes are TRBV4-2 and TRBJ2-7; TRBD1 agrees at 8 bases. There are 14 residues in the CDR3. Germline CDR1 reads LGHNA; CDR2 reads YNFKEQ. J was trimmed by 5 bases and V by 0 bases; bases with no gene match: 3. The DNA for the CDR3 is TGTGCCAGCAGCCAAGATATCAGGGGGCACGAGCAGTACTTC. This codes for CASSQDIRGHEQYF.

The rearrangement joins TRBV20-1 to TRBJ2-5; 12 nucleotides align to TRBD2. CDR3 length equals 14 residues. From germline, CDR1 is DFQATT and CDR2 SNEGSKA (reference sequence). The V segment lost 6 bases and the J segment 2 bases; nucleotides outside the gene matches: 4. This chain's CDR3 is CSAHGLAGQETQYF. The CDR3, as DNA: TGCAGTGCCCATGGACTAGCGGGACAAGAGACCCAGTACTTC.

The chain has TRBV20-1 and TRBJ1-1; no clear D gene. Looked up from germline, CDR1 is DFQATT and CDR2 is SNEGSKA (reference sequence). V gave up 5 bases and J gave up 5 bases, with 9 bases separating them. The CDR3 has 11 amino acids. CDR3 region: CSAAQTTEAFF. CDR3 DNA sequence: TGCAGTGCTGCACAAACTACTGAAGCTTTCTTT.

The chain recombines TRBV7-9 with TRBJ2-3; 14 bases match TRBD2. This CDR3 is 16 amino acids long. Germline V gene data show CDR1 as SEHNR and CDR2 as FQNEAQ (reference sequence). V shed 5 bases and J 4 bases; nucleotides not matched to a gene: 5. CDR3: CASSTRLAGGPDTQYF. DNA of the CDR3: TGTGCCAGCAGCACTAGACTAGCGGGAGGGCCAGATACGCAGTATTTT.

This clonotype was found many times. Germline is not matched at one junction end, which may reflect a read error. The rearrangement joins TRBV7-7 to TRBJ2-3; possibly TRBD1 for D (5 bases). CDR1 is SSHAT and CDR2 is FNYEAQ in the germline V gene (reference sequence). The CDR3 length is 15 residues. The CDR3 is CASSLDSGSTDTQYF. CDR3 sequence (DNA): TGTGCTAGCAGCTTGGATTCAGGGAGCACAGATACGCAGTATTTT.

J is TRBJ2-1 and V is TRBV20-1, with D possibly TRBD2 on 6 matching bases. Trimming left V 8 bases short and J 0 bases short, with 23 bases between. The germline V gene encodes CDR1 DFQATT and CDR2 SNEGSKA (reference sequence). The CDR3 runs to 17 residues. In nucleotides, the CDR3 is TGCAGTACGCCGACTAGACGATACTTGAGCTCCTACAATGAGCAGTTCTTC. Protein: CSTPTRRYLSSYNEQFF.

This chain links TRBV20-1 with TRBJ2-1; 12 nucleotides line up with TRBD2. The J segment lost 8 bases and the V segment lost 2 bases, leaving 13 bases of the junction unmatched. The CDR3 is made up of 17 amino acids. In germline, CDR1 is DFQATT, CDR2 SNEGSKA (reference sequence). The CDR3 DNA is TGCAGTGCTAGACCGGCTAGCGGGAGGGCCCTCGGTCATGAGCAGTTCTTC. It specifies CSARPASGRALGHEQFF.

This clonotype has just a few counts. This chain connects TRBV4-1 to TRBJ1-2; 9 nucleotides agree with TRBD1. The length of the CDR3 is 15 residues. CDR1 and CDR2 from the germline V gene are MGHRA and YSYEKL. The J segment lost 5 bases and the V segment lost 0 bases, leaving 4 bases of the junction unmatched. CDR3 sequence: CASSQEQGAAYGYTF. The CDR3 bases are TGCGCCAGCAGCCAAGAACAGGGGGCCGCGTATGGCTACACCTTC.

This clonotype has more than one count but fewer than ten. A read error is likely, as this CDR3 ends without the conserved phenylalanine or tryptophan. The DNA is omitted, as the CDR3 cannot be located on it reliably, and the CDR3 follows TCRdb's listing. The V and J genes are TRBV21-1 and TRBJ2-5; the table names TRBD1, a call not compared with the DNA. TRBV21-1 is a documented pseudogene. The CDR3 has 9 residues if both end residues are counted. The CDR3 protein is CASSQGGHR.

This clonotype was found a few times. CDR3 protein: CASRTGTSGGEQFF. DNA of the CDR3: TGTGCCAGCAGGACCGGGACTAGCGGGGGTGAGCAGTTCTTC. The V call is TRBV12-3 or TRBV12-4, the J call TRBJ2-1, with 14 bases lining up with TRBD2. Trimming took 6 bases from V and 9 from J; bases not matched to a gene: 4. The CDR3 loop spans 14 amino acids.

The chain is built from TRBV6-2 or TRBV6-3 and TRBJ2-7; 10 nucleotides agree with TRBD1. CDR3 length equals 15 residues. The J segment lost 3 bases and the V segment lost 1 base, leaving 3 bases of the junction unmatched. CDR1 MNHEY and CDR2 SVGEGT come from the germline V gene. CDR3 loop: CASSYLGQGFYEQYF. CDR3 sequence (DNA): TGTGCCAGCAGTTACTTGGGACAGGGGTTCTACGAGCAGTACTTC.

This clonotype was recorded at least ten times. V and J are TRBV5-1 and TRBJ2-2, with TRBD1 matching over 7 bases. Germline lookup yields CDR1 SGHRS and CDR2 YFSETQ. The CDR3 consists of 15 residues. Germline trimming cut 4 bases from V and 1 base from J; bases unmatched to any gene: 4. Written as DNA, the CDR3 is TGCGCCAGCAGCCCCTGGACAGGGAACACCGGGGAGCTGTTTTTT. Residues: CASSPWTGNTGELFF.